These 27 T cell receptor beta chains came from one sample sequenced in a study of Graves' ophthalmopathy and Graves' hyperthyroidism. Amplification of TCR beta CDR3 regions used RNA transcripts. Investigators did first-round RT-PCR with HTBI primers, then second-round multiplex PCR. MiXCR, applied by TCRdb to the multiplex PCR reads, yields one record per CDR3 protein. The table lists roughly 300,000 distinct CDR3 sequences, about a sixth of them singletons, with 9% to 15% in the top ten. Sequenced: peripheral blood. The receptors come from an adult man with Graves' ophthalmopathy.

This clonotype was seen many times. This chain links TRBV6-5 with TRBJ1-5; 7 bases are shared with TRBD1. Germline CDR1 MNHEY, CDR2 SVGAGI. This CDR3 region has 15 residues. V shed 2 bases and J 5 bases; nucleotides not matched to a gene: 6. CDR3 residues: CASSYPKQGYQPQHF. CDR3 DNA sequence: TGTGCCAGCAGTTACCCGAAACAGGGGTATCAGCCCCAGCATTTT.

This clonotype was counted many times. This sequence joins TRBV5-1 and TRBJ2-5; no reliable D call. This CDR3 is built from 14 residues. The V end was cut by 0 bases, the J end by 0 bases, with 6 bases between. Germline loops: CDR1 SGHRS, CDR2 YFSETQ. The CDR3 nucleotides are TGCGCCAGCAGCTTGGCAGAGTACCAAGAGACCCAGTACTTC. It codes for CASSLAEYQETQYF.

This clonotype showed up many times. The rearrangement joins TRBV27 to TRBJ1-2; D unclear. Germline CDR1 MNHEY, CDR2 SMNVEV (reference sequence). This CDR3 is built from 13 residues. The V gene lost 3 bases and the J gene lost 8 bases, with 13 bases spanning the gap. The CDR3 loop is CASSFRDLVGYTF. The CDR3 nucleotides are TGTGCCAGCAGTTTTCGCGACTTAGTCGGCTACACCTTC.

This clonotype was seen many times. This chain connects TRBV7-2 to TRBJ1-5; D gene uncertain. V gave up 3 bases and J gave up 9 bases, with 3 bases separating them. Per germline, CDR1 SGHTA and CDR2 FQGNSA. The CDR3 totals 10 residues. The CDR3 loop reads CASSLVPQHF. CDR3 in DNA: TGTGCCAGCAGCTTGGTGCCCCAGCATTTT. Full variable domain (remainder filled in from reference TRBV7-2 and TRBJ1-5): GAGVSQSPSNKVTEKGKDVELRCDPISGHTALYWYRQSLGQGLEFLIYFQGNSAPDKSGLPSDRFSAERTGGSVSTLTIQRTQQEDSAVYLCASSLVPQHFGDGTRLSIL.

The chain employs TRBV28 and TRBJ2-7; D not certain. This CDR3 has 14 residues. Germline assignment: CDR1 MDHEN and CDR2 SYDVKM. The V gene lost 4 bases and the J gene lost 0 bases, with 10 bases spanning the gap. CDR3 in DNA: TGTGCCAGCAGTTCCCGGGTCCCCTCCTACGAGCAGTACTTC. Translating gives CASSSRVPSYEQYF.

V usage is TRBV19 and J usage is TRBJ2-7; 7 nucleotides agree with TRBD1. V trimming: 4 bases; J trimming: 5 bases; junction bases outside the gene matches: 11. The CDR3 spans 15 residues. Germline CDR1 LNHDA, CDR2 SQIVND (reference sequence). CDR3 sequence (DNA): TGTGCCAGTAGTAACCTCGGGACAGACCTAGACGAGCAGTACTTC. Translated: CASSNLGTDLDEQYF.

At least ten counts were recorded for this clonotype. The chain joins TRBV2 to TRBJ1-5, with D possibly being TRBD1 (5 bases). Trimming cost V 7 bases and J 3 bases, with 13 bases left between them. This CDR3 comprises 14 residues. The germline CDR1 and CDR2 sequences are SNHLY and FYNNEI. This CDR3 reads CASKPTGFNQPQHF. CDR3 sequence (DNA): TGTGCCAGCAAGCCAACAGGTTTCAATCAGCCCCAGCATTTT.

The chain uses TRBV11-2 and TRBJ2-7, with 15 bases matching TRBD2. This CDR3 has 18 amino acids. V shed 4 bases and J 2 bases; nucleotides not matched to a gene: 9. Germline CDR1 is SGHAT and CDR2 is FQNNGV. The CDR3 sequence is CASSYLGLAGGPPYEQYF. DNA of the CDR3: TGTGCCAGCAGCTACCTAGGACTAGCGGGAGGGCCTCCCTACGAGCAGTACTTC.

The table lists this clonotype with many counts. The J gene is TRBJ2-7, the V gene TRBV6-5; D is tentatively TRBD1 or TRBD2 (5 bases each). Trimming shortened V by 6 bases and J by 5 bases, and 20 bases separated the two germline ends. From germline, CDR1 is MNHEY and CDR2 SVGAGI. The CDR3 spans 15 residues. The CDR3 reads CASRTPPGLKDEQYF. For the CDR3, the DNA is TGTGCCAGCAGAACCCCCCCGGGGCTTAAGGACGAGCAGTACTTC.

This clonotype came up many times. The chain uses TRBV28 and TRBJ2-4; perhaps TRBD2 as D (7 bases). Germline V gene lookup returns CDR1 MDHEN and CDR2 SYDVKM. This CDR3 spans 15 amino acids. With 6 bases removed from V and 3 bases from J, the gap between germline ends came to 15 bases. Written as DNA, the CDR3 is TGTGCCAGCAGGCGCACAGGGAGGGACAAAAACATTCAGTACTTC. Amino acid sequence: CASRRTGRDKNIQYF.

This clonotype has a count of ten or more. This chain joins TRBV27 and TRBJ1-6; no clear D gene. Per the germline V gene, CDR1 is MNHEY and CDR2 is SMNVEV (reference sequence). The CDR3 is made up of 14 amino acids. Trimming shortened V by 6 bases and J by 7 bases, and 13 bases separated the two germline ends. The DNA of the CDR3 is TGTGCCAGCAGGATCAGAGGGCACAATTCACCCCTCCACTTT. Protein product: CASRIRGHNSPLHF.

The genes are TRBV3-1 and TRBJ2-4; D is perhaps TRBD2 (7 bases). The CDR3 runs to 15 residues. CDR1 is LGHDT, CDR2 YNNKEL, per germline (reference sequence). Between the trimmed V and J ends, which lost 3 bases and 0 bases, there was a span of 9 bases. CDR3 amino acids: CASSHGGPAKNIQYF. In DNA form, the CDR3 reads TGTGCCAGCAGCCACGGGGGGCCAGCCAAAAACATTCAGTACTTC.

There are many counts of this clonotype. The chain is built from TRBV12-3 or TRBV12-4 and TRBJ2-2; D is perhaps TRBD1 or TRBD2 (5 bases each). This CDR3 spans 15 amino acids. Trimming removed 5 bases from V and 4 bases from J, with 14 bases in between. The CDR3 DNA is TGTGCCAGCAGTGCGGACACCGAGGGCACCGGGGAGCTGTTTTTT. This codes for CASSADTEGTGELFF.

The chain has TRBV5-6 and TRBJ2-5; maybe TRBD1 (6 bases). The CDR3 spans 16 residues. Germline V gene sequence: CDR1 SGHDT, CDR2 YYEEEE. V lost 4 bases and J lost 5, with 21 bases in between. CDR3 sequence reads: CASSPIHTGIGETQYF. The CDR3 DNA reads TGTGCCAGCAGCCCCATCCACACAGGGATCGGGGAGACCCAGTACTTC.

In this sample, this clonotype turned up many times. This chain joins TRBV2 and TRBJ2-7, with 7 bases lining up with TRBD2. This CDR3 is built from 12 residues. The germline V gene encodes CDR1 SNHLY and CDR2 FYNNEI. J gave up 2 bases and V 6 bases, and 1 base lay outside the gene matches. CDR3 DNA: TGTGCCAGCAGACTAGCGACCTACGAGCAGTACTTC. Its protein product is CASRLATYEQYF.

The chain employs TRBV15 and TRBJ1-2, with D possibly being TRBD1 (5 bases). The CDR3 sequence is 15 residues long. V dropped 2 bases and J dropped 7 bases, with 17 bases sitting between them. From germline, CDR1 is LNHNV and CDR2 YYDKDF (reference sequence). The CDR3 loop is CATSRTRTGLRGYTF. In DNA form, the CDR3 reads TGTGCCACCAGCAGAACGAGGACGGGACTTCGTGGCTACACCTTC.

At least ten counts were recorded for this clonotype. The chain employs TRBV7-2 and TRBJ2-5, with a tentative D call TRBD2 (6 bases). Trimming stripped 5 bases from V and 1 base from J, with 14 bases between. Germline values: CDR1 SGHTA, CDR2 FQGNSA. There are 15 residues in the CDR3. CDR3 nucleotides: TGTGCCAGCAGCGGGACTGAATATCTCCAAGAGACCCAGTACTTC. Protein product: CASSGTEYLQETQYF.

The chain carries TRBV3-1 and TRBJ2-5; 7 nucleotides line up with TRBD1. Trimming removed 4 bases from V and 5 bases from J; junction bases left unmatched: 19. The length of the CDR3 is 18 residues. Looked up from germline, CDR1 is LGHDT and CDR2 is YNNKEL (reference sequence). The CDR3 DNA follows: TGTGCCAGCAGCCTCGCGGCGTTACAGGGGAAATTCGGGGAGACCCAGTACTTC. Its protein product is CASSLAALQGKFGETQYF.

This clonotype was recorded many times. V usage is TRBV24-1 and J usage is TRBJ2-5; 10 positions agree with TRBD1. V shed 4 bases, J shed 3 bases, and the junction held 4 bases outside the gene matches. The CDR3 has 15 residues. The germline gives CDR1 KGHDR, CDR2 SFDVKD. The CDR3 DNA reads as TGTGCCACCAGTGAGGCCGGGACAGGGGAAGAGACCCAGTACTTC. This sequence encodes CATSEAGTGEETQYF.

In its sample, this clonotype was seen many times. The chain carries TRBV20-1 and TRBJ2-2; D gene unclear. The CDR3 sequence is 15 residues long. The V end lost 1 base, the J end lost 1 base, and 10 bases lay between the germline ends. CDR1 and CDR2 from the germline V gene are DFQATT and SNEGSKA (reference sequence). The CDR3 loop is CSARGTKLNTGELFF. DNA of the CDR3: TGCAGTGCTAGAGGCACTAAGCTGAACACCGGGGAGCTGTTTTTT.

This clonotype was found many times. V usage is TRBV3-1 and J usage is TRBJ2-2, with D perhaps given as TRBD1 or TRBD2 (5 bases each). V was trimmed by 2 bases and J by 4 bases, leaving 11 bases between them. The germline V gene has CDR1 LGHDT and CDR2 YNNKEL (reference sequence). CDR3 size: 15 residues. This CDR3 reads CASSQPGRTTGELFF. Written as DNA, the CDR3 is TGTGCCAGCAGCCAACCGGGACGGACCACCGGGGAGCTGTTTTTT.

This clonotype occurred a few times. CDR3 bases: TGTGCCAGCAGTGTTAGGGACACGCGCACCGGGGAGCTGTTTTTT. It specifies CASSVRDTRTGELFF. V gene TRBV12-3 or TRBV12-4 combines with J gene TRBJ2-2; D is possibly TRBD1 (6 bases). This CDR3 has 15 amino acids. The V end was cut by 5 bases, the J end by 4 bases, with 14 bases between.

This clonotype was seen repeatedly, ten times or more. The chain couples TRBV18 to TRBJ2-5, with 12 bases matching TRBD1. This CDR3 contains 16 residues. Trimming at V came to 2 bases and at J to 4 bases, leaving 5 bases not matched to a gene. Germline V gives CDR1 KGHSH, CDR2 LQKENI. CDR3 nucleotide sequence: TGTGCCAGCTCACCAAACCGGGACAGGGGGCTAGAGACCCAGTACTTC. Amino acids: CASSPNRDRGLETQYF.

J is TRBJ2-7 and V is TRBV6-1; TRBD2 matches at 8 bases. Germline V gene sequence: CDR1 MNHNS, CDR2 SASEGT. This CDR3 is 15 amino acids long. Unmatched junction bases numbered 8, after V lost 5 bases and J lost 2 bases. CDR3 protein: CASSPYSGDPYEQYF. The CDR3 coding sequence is TGTGCCAGCAGTCCATATAGCGGGGATCCCTACGAGCAGTACTTC.

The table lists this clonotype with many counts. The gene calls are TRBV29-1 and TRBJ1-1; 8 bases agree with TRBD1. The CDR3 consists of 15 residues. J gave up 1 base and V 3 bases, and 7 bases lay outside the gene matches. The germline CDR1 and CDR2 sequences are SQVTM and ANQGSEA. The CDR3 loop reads CSVDRTGQGNTEAFF. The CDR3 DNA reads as TGCAGCGTTGATCGGACTGGACAGGGGAACACTGAAGCTTTCTTT.

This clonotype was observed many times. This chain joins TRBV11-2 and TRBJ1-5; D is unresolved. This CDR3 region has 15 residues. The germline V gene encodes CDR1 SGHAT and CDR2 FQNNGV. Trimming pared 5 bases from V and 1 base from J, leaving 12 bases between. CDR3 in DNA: TGTGCCAGCAGCCACGAGGGTTCGAGCAATCAGCCCCAGCATTTT. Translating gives CASSHEGSSNQPQHF.

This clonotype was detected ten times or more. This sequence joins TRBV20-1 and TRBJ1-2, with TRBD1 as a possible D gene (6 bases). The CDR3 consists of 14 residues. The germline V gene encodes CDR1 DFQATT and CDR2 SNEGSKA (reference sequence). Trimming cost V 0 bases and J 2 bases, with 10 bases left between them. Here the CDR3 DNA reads TGCAGTGCTAGAGATCTTAGGGGGAACTATGGCTACACCTTC. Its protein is CSARDLRGNYGYTF.